These T cell receptor beta chains were read from a single sample in a study of radiotherapy plus CTLA-4 blockade in lung cancer. The method was immunoSEQ multiplex PCR; TCRdb's version includes in-frame clones alone and lacks a portion of them. The sample lists over 60,000 clones; over 75% were seen once. This material consisted of peripheral blood, taken from a patient treated with radiotherapy plus ipilimumab. The source of these receptors is a human donor with non-small cell lung cancer that progressed on radiotherapy plus ipilimumab. Each CDR3 is given with its conserved first and last residue. D genes are given only for firm matches. Clone size is not always given. Where it is, it says once, few, many or a class for expanded clones.

D gene: .
V gene: TRBV6-6
clone size: .
J gene: TRBJ1-2
CDR3 protein: CASRSAGTSYGYTF
CDR3 DNA: TGTGCCAGCAGGTCCGCCGGGACCTCCTATGGCTACACCTTC

D gene: TRBD2
V gene: TRBV6-6
clone size: .
J gene: TRBJ2-7
CDR3 protein: CATGLAGIEQYF
CDR3 DNA: TGTGCCACCGGACTAGCGGGGATCGAGCAGTACTTC

D gene: .
V gene: TRBV28
clone size: .
J gene: TRBJ1-5
CDR3 protein: CASQGGGGWPQHF
CDR3 DNA: TGTGCCTCCCAAGGGGGTGGCGGCTGGCCCCAGCATTTT

D gene: TRBD2
V gene: TRBV5-1
clone size: .
J gene: TRBJ2-3
CDR3 protein: CASSLNGRASTDTQYF
CDR3 DNA: TGCGCCAGCAGCTTGAACGGGAGGGCTAGCACAGATACGCAGTATTTT

D gene: .
V gene: TRBV20-1
clone size: .
J gene: TRBJ1-1
CDR3 protein: CSAERHTEAFF
CDR3 DNA: TGCAGTGCTGAGAGACACACTGAAGCTTTCTTT

D gene: TRBD1
V gene: TRBV6-5
clone size: .
J gene: TRBJ1-5
CDR3 protein: CASSYSGTGNQPQHF
CDR3 DNA: TGTGCCAGCAGTTACTCTGGGACAGGCAATCAGCCCCAGCATTTT

D gene: TRBD1
V gene: TRBV7-9
clone size: .
J gene: TRBJ2-2
CDR3 protein: CASSPQGASTGELFF
CDR3 DNA: TGTGCCAGCAGCCCACAGGGGGCGAGCACCGGGGAGCTGTTTTTT

D gene: .
V gene: TRBV5-1
clone size: few
J gene: TRBJ2-1
CDR3 protein: CASSFGPDNEQFF
CDR3 DNA: TGCGCCAGCAGCTTTGGGCCAGACAATGAGCAGTTCTTC

D gene: .
V gene: TRBV6-1
clone size: .
J gene: TRBJ2-3
CDR3 protein: CASSESSDTDTQYF
CDR3 DNA: TGTGCCAGCAGTGAGTCTAGCGACACAGATACGCAGTATTTT

D gene: TRBD1
V gene: TRBV19
clone size: .
J gene: TRBJ1-2
CDR3 protein: CASSSTGWDGYTF
CDR3 DNA: TGTGCCAGTAGCTCGACAGGGTGGGATGGCTACACCTTC

D gene: TRBD2
V gene: TRBV18
clone size: .
J gene: TRBJ2-4
CDR3 protein: CASSSGRLARPEGNIQYF
CDR3 DNA: TGTGCCAGCTCATCAGGACGACTAGCGCGTCCGGAGGGAAACATTCAGTACTTC

D gene: .
V gene: TRBV10-3
clone size: once
J gene: TRBJ2-3
CDR3 protein: CATETTDTQYF
CDR3 DNA: TGTGCCACTGAGACCACAGATACGCAGTATTTT

D gene: TRBD2
V gene: TRBV29-1
clone size: once
J gene: TRBJ2-3
CDR3 protein: CSVGGLGTSGSTDTQYF
CDR3 DNA: TGCAGCGTTGGGGGTTTGGGGACTAGCGGGAGCACAGATACGCAGTATTTT

D gene: TRBD1
V gene: TRBV6-6
clone size: .
J gene: TRBJ1-5
CDR3 protein: CASGTGQGVGQPQHF
CDR3 DNA: TGTGCCAGCGGGACAGGACAGGGGGTGGGTCAGCCCCAGCATTTT

D gene: TRBD1
V gene: TRBV19
clone size: .
J gene: TRBJ1-1
CDR3 protein: CASADRGTEAFF
CDR3 DNA: TGTGCCAGTGCGGACAGGGGTACTGAAGCTTTCTTT

D gene: TRBD2
V gene: TRBV4-1
clone size: .
J gene: TRBJ2-1
CDR3 protein: CASSQDGGLAFGEQFF
CDR3 DNA: TGCGCCAGCAGCCAAGATGGGGGACTAGCATTTGGTGAGCAGTTCTTC

D gene: TRBD1
V gene: TRBV5-1
clone size: once
J gene: TRBJ1-2
CDR3 protein: CASSLQGADGYTF
CDR3 DNA: TGCGCCAGCAGCTTACAGGGGGCCGATGGCTACACCTTC

D gene: .
V gene: TRBV11-2
clone size: .
J gene: TRBJ2-5
CDR3 protein: CASSSSMRYQETQYF
CDR3 DNA: TGTGCCAGCAGCTCAAGCATGCGATATCAAGAGACCCAGTACTTC

D gene: .
V gene: TRBV10-3
clone size: few
J gene: TRBJ2-7
CDR3 protein: CAISDRAYEQYF
CDR3 DNA: TGTGCCATCAGTGACAGGGCCTACGAGCAGTACTTC

D gene: TRBD2
V gene: TRBV10-3
clone size: .
J gene: TRBJ2-1
CDR3 protein: CAISEFGLAESPYNEQFF
CDR3 DNA: TGTGCCATCAGTGAGTTCGGACTAGCGGAGAGTCCCTACAATGAGCAGTTCTTC

D gene: .
V gene: TRBV29-1
clone size: once
J gene: TRBJ1-1
CDR3 protein: CSVEVEGSEAFF
CDR3 DNA: TGCAGCGTTGAAGTGGAGGGTAGTGAAGCTTTCTTT

D gene: .
V gene: TRBV6-5
clone size: .
J gene: TRBJ1-2
CDR3 protein: CASSYFWGRGSYGYTF
CDR3 DNA: TGTGCCAGCAGTTACTTTTGGGGCCGAGGCAGCTATGGCTACACCTTC

D gene: .
V gene: TRBV20-1
clone size: .
J gene: TRBJ1-1
CDR3 protein: CSASPFTEAFF
CDR3 DNA: TGCAGTGCTTCCCCCTTCACTGAAGCTTTCTTT

D gene: .
V gene: TRBV5-6
clone size: .
J gene: TRBJ2-1
CDR3 protein: CASSLRGPSYNEQFF
CDR3 DNA: TGTGCCAGCAGCTTGAGGGGTCCCTCCTACAATGAGCAGTTCTTC

D gene: .
V gene: TRBV20-1
clone size: .
J gene: TRBJ1-2
CDR3 protein: CSASSYGYTF
CDR3 DNA: TGCAGTGCTAGCAGCTATGGCTACACCTTC

D gene: .
V gene: TRBV6-1
clone size: few
J gene: TRBJ1-2
CDR3 protein: CASSEDNWGSSGYTF
CDR3 DNA: TGTGCCAGCAGTGAAGATAATTGGGGCAGCTCGGGCTACACCTTC

D gene: TRBD1
V gene: TRBV27
clone size: .
J gene: TRBJ1-2
CDR3 protein: CASSLEGQLNYGYTF
CDR3 DNA: TGTGCCAGCAGTTTAGAGGGACAGCTCAACTATGGCTACACCTTC

D gene: TRBD1
V gene: TRBV5-1
clone size: .
J gene: TRBJ2-1
CDR3 protein: CASSSGQGATEQFF
CDR3 DNA: TGCGCCAGCAGCTCCGGACAGGGGGCAACTGAGCAGTTCTTC

D gene: TRBD2
V gene: TRBV6-5
clone size: .
J gene: TRBJ2-2
CDR3 protein: CASSYRASGPTGELFF
CDR3 DNA: TGTGCCAGCAGTTACCGGGCTAGCGGGCCGACCGGGGAGCTGTTTTTT

D gene: TRBD1
V gene: TRBV5-4
clone size: .
J gene: TRBJ2-5
CDR3 protein: CASSSGQGRETQYF
CDR3 DNA: TGTGCCAGCAGTTCAGGACAGGGTAGGGAGACCCAGTACTTC

D gene: TRBD2
V gene: TRBV7-2
clone size: .
J gene: TRBJ2-1
CDR3 protein: CASSPSREGHDNEQFF
CDR3 DNA: TGTGCCAGCAGCCCGTCGAGGGAGGGCCACGACAATGAGCAGTTCTTC

D gene: .
V gene: TRBV28
clone size: .
J gene: TRBJ2-7
CDR3 protein: CASSHGQSHDEQYF
CDR3 DNA: TGTGCCAGCAGTCACGGACAGTCACACGACGAGCAGTACTTC

D gene: TRBD2
V gene: TRBV25-1
clone size: .
J gene: TRBJ2-1
CDR3 protein: CASSPGGNEQFF
CDR3 DNA: TGTGCCAGCAGCCCGGGGGGCAATGAGCAGTTCTTC

D gene: TRBD1
V gene: TRBV6-1
clone size: .
J gene: TRBJ2-1
CDR3 protein: CASSEQGVNEQFF
CDR3 DNA: TGTGCCAGCAGTGAACAGGGGGTGAATGAGCAGTTCTTC

D gene: .
V gene: TRBV28
clone size: .
J gene: TRBJ2-5
CDR3 protein: CASRFRPGSQETQYF
CDR3 DNA: TGTGCCAGCAGATTCCGACCCGGGTCCCAAGAGACCCAGTACTTC

D gene: .
V gene: TRBV7-8
clone size: .
J gene: TRBJ1-4
CDR3 protein: CASSLDWLIHTSTNEKLFF
CDR3 DNA: TGTGCCAGCAGCTTAGATTGGCTAATTCATACCTCAACTAATGAAAAACTGTTTTTT

D gene: .
V gene: TRBV30
clone size: .
J gene: TRBJ1-1
CDR3 protein: CAWSVRQRDEAFF
CDR3 DNA: TGTGCCTGGAGTGTCCGGCAGCGCGACGAAGCTTTCTTT

D gene: .
V gene: TRBV4-1
clone size: .
J gene: TRBJ2-1
CDR3 protein: CASSQEVASALNNEQFF
CDR3 DNA: TGCGCCAGCAGCCAAGAGGTCGCTAGCGCGTTAAACAATGAGCAGTTCTTC

D gene: .
V gene: TRBV10-3
clone size: .
J gene: TRBJ1-2
CDR3 protein: CAISEDTRARWGYGYTF
CDR3 DNA: TGTGCCATCAGTGAGGACACAAGGGCCCGATGGGGCTATGGCTACACCTTC

D gene: TRBD1
V gene: TRBV10-2
clone size: .
J gene: TRBJ1-1
CDR3 protein: CASILGGEVTEAFF
CDR3 DNA: TGCGCCAGCATCCTAGGGGGCGAAGTCACTGAAGCTTTCTTT

D gene: .
V gene: TRBV7-6
clone size: .
J gene: TRBJ2-5
CDR3 protein: CASSPRLARPVAQETQYF
CDR3 DNA: TGTGCCAGCAGCCCTCGACTTGCACGACCCGTGGCCCAAGAGACCCAGTACTTC

D gene: .
V gene: TRBV27
clone size: .
J gene: TRBJ2-2
CDR3 protein: CASSLPRRELFF
CDR3 DNA: TGTGCCAGCAGTCTCCCCCGCAGGGAGCTGTTTTTT

D gene: TRBD2
V gene: TRBV7-2
clone size: .
J gene: TRBJ2-7
CDR3 protein: CASSSQAGGYEQYF
CDR3 DNA: TGTGCCAGCAGCTCCCAAGCGGGAGGGTACGAGCAGTACTTC

D gene: .
V gene: TRBV25-1
clone size: .
J gene: TRBJ2-1
CDR3 protein: CASRQGGREQFF
CDR3 DNA: TGTGCCAGCAGACAGGGGGGGCGTGAGCAGTTCTTC

D gene: .
V gene: TRBV5-6
clone size: .
J gene: TRBJ2-2
CDR3 protein: CASSLVSGDGELFF
CDR3 DNA: TGTGCCAGCAGCTTGGTATCAGGCGACGGGGAGCTGTTTTTT

D gene: TRBD1
V gene: TRBV25-1
clone size: .
J gene: TRBJ2-7
CDR3 protein: CASSGTGGPEQYF
CDR3 DNA: TGTGCCAGCAGTGGTACAGGGGGGCCCGAGCAGTACTTC

D gene: .
V gene: TRBV9
clone size: .
J gene: TRBJ2-1
CDR3 protein: CASSPRVSPENEQFF
CDR3 DNA: TGTGCCAGCAGCCCTCGCGTCTCCCCGGAGAATGAGCAGTTCTTC

D gene: .
V gene: TRBV5-1
clone size: .
J gene: TRBJ1-5
CDR3 protein: CASSSEGGGEQPQHF
CDR3 DNA: TGCGCCAGCAGCTCCGAGGGTGGGGGAGAACAGCCCCAGCATTTT

D gene: .
V gene: TRBV6-6
clone size: once
J gene: TRBJ1-1
CDR3 protein: CASSKLGIRTEAFF
CDR3 DNA: TGTGCCAGCAGCAAACTCGGGATTCGAACTGAAGCTTTCTTT

D gene: .
V gene: TRBV19
clone size: .
J gene: TRBJ1-2
CDR3 protein: CASSGQYSDYGYTF
CDR3 DNA: TGTGCCAGTAGTGGACAGTACTCGGACTATGGCTACACCTTC

D gene: .
V gene: TRBV4-1
clone size: .
J gene: TRBJ2-7
CDR3 protein: CASSPLQGLYEQYF
CDR3 DNA: TGCGCCAGCAGCCCCTTGCAGGGGCTATACGAGCAGTACTTC

D gene: .
V gene: TRBV9
clone size: .
J gene: TRBJ1-2
CDR3 protein: CASSAPGPYGYTF
CDR3 DNA: TGTGCCAGCAGCGCCCCCGGGCCCTATGGCTACACCTTC

D gene: TRBD2
V gene: TRBV5-6
clone size: once
J gene: TRBJ2-7
CDR3 protein: CASSMTSGSPYEQYF
CDR3 DNA: TGTGCCAGCAGCATGACTAGCGGGTCGCCCTACGAGCAGTACTTC